Shown below are 3 T cell receptor beta chains from a single sample sequenced in a study of blood T cell repertoires in COVID-19. Libraries were prepared by immunoSEQ multiplex PCR; TCRdb keeps only in-frame clonotypes and omits some of them. The sample lists approximately 300,000 clones, just over 85% occurring once. Sample: PBMCs or T cells enriched from blood (not recorded which). The receptors here all came from a woman between 18 and 29 years old who had recovered from COVID-19.

The rearrangement joins TRBV9 to TRBJ1-2; 7 bases fit TRBD1. The junction had 8 bases not matched to a gene; V was cut back by 0 bases and J by 6 bases. The CDR3 covers 15 residues. In germline, CDR1 is SGDLS, CDR2 YYNGEE. The CDR3: CASSVASTGVDGYTF. The DNA for the CDR3 is TGTGCCAGCAGCGTAGCGAGTACAGGGGTCGATGGCTACACCTTC.

The V call is TRBV5-1, the J call TRBJ1-4; weak D call: TRBD1 (6 bases). The CDR3 spans 15 residues. Germline V gives CDR1 SGHRS, CDR2 YFSETQ. The V and J ends lost 0 bases and 12 bases respectively, with 18 bases between them. The CDR3 nucleotides are TGCGCCAGCAGCTTGGTAGGGGGAGTAGTGAAGGAACTGTTTTTT. Protein product: CASSLVGGVVKELFF.

The rearrangement links TRBV27 to TRBJ1-1, with D possibly matching TRBD1 (6 bases). Deletions cut 6 bases from V and 2 bases from J, with 13 bases between. The CDR3 length is 14 residues. Germline-derived CDR1 and CDR2 are MNHEY and SMNVEV (reference sequence). For the CDR3, the DNA is TGTGCCAGCAGACAGGGCGTACTCAACACTGAAGCTTTCTTT. The encoded protein is CASRQGVLNTEAFF.